This TCR beta chain is from a study of blood T cell repertoires in COVID-19. The method was immunoSEQ multiplex PCR; TCRdb's version includes in-frame clones alone and lacks a portion of them. The sample yields a few hundred thousand clones, roughly 86% seen once. V shed 6 bases, J shed 4 bases, and the junction held 4 bases outside the gene matches. Germline values: CDR1 SGHTA, CDR2 FQGNSA. The CDR3 runs 13 residues. Sequencing used PBMCs or T cells enriched from blood (not recorded which). The clonotype was recovered from a woman under 30 who had recovered from COVID-19. The chain joins TRBV7-2 to TRBJ1-2; 8 nucleotides align to TRBD1. DNA of the CDR3: TGTGCCAGCAGACAACAGGGGGGCTATGGCTACACCTTC. Residues: CASRQQGGYGYTF. The complete variable domain, with remaining parts taken from reference TRBV7-2 and TRBJ1-2, reads GAGVSQSPSNKVTEKGKDVELRCDPISGHTALYWYRQSLGQGLEFLIYFQGNSAPDKSGLPSDRFSAERTGGSVSTLTIQRTQQEDSAVYLCASRQQGGYGYTFGSGTRLTVV.